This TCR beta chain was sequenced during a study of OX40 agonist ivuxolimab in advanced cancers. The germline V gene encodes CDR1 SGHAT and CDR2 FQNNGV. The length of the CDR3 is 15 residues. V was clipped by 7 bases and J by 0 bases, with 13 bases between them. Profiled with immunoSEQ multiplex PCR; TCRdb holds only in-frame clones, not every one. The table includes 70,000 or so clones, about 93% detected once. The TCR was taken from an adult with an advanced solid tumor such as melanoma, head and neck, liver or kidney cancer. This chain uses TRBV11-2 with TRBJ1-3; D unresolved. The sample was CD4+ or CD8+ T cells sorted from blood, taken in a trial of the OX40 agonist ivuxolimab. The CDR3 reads CASTFGPISGNTIYF. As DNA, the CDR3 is TGTGCCAGCACCTTTGGACCGATCTCTGGAAACACCATATATTTT.